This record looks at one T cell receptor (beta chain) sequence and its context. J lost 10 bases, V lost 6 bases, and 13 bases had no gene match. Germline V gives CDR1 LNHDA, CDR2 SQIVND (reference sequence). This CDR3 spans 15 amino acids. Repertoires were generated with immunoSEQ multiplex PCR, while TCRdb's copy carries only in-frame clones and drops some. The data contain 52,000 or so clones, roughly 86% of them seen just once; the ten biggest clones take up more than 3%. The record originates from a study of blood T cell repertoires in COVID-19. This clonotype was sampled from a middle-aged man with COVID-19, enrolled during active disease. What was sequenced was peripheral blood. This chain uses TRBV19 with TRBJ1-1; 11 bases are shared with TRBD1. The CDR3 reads CASSRTGQGGRVAFF. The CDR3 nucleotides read TGTGCCAGTAGCAGAACGGGACAGGGGGGACGTGTAGCTTTCTTT.